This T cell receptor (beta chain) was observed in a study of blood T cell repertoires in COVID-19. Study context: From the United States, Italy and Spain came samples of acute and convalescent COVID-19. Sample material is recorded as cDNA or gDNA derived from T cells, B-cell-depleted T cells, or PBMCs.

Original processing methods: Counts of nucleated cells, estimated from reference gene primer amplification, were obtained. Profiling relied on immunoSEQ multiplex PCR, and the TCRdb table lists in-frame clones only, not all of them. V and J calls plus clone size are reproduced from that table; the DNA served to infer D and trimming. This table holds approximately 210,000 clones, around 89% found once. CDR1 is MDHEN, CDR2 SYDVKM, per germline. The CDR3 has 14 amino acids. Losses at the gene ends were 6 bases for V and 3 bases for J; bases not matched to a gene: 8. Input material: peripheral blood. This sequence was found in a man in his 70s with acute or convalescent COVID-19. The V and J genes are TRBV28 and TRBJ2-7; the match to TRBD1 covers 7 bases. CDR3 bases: TGTGCCAGCAGCAATGCCGGGACAGACTACGAGCAGTACTTC. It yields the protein CASSNAGTDYEQYF.